The entry below describes one TCR beta chain. Here immunoSEQ multiplex PCR was the method, and the copy in TCRdb shows in-frame clones only, minus some. The sample has 130,000 or so clones; about 88% are singletons. This entry is derived from a study of T cell responses to AZD1222 COVID-19 vaccine. The receptor was isolated from an adult in good health. The specimen comprised peripheral blood, sampled on day 0 of AZD1222 vaccination.

CDR3: CASSIAGQGVSNTEAFF. The CDR3 bases are TGTGCCAGTAGTATTGCCGGACAGGGGGTTAGTAACACTGAAGCTTTCTTT. The chain employs TRBV19 and TRBJ1-1; 10 bases match TRBD1. J lost 2 bases, V lost 3 bases, and 9 bases had no gene match. Germline V gene lookup returns CDR1 LNHDA and CDR2 SQIVND (reference sequence). CDR3 length: 17 residues. The whole variable domain, remainder taken from reference TRBV19 and TRBJ1-1, is DGGITQSPKYLFRKEGQNVTLSCEQNLNHDAMYWYRQDPGQGLRLIYYSQIVNDFQKGDIAEGYSVSREKKESFPLTVTSAQKNPTAFYLCASSIAGQGVSNTEAFFGQGTRLTVV.